This entry lists 10 T cell receptor beta chains sequenced from one sample in a study of cytomegalovirus exposure and HLA in healthy donors. Use of 60 Vbeta and 13 Jbeta primers characterized the PCR. This table comes from immunoSEQ multiplex PCR, and its TCRdb copy is limited to in-frame clones, with some not included. The data show fewer than 250,000 clones, roughly four fifths seen once. The specimen was PBMCs. Source of these receptors: a woman in her 30s in good health and CMV-seropositive.

The rearrangement joins TRBV5-6 to TRBJ1-5, with TRBD1 as a possible D gene (5 bases). Trimming removed 4 bases at V and 3 bases at J, with 14 bases between. The CDR3 length is 15 residues. The germline V gene encodes CDR1 SGHDT and CDR2 YYEEEE. This CDR3 reads CASSPHGAFNQPQHF. The CDR3 DNA follows: TGTGCCAGCAGCCCACATGGGGCTTTCAATCAGCCCCAGCATTTT.

The rearrangement joins TRBV15 to TRBJ1-5, with D possibly TRBD1 on 5 matching bases. Germline CDR1 LNHNV, CDR2 YYDKDF (reference sequence). This CDR3 has 20 amino acids. V was pared by 0 bases and J by 0 bases, with 21 bases between. CDR3 bases: TGTGCCACCAGCAGAGATCCCCATTGGCGGGGGGGGTGTAGCAATCAGCCCCAGCATTTT. Protein product: CATSRDPHWRGGCSNQPQHF.

This rearrangement joins TRBV19 to TRBJ2-5; TRBD2 aligns across 10 bases. The V and J ends lost 1 base and 4 bases, in that order; junction bases with no gene match: 6. CDR3 length: 16 amino acids. CDR1 and CDR2 from the germline V gene are LNHDA and SQIVND (reference sequence). CDR3 coding DNA: TGTGCCAGTAGTATAGTTGCTAGCGGGAGTCGAGAGACCCAGTACTTC. It specifies CASSIVASGSRETQYF. Full variable domain (rest looked up from reference TRBV19 and TRBJ2-5): DGGITQSPKYLFRKEGQNVTLSCEQNLNHDAMYWYRQDPGQGLRLIYYSQIVNDFQKGDIAEGYSVSREKKESFPLTVTSAQKNPTAFYLCASSIVASGSRETQYFGPGTRLLVL.

This chain links TRBV19 with TRBJ2-7; 8 nucleotides match TRBD1. Unmatched junction bases numbered 2, after V lost 1 base and J lost 3 bases. From germline, CDR1 is LNHDA and CDR2 SQIVND (reference sequence). This CDR3 comprises 14 residues. CDR3 sequence reads: CASSIAGTGYEQYF. CDR3 nucleotide sequence: TGTGCCAGTAGTATAGCAGGGACAGGCTACGAGCAGTACTTC.

This clone showed up just once. This chain connects TRBV27 to TRBJ1-4, with TRBD1 as a possible D gene (5 bases). The CDR3 totals 13 residues. Germline assignment: CDR1 MNHEY and CDR2 SMNVEV (reference sequence). Trimming took 7 bases from V and 4 from J, leaving 10 bases between them. The CDR3 sequence: CASKGIGNEKLFF. CDR3 nucleotides: TGTGCCAGCAAGGGGATTGGTAATGAAAAACTGTTTTTT.

This clone was picked up one time. V gene TRBV10-2 combines with J gene TRBJ2-3; 12 nucleotides align to TRBD2. This CDR3 has 14 residues. The V gene's germline CDR1 is WSHSY and CDR2 SAAADI. J gave up 3 bases and V 6 bases, and 1 base lay outside the gene matches. CDR3 protein: CASRGTSGTDTQYF. The CDR3 nucleotides read TGCGCCAGCAGGGGGACTAGCGGGACAGATACGCAGTATTTT.

The chain links TRBV2 to TRBJ1-2; 9 nucleotides match TRBD1. The CDR3 is 14 amino acids. Germline CDR1 is SNHLY and CDR2 is FYNNEI. With V trimmed by 4 bases and J by 4 bases, 4 bases remained unmatched. The CDR3 sequence is CASSAGQGSYGYTF. In DNA form, the CDR3 reads TGTGCCAGCAGTGCGGGACAGGGCTCCTATGGCTACACCTTC.

This chain joins TRBV28 and TRBJ1-2; D is unclear. Germline assignment: CDR1 MDHEN and CDR2 SYDVKM. The CDR3 runs 12 residues. Trimming shortened V by 5 bases and J by 6 bases, and 10 bases separated the two germline ends. The CDR3 DNA sequence: TGTGCCAGCAGTACCCTCGGGGATGGCTACACCTTC. Its translation: CASSTLGDGYTF.

The chain's CDR3 is CASSKYSTAGRLKGETQYF. The CDR3 coding sequence is TGTGCCAGCAGCAAATATTCGACCGCGGGCAGGCTAAAGGGAGAGACCCAGTACTTC. The chain couples TRBV7-9 to TRBJ2-5; TRBD2 might be the D (5 bases). The CDR3 has 19 residues. CDR1 is SEHNR, CDR2 FQNEAQ, per germline (reference sequence). With 5 bases removed from V and 4 bases from J, the gap between germline ends came to 29 bases.

This chain joins TRBV5-8 and TRBJ1-6, with 8 bases identical to TRBD1. Trimming took 2 bases from V and 6 from J; bases not matched to a gene: 1. Germline V gives CDR1 SGHTS, CDR2 YDEGEE. The CDR3 spans 14 residues. The CDR3 region has the DNA TGTGCCAGCAGCTTTGGACAGGGTAATTCACCCCTCCACTTT. Its translation: CASSFGQGNSPLHF. Supplemented by reference TRBV5-8 and TRBJ1-6, the full variable domain reads EAGVTQSPTHLIKTRGQQATLRCSPISGHTSVYWYQQALGLGLQFLLWYDEGEERNRGNFPPRFSGRQFPNYSSELNVNALELEDSALYLCASSFGQGNSPLHFGNGTRLTVT.